This entry concerns a single TCR beta chain. Its antigen remains unidentified. TCRdb's copy holds only in-frame clones and misses some; the assay was immunoSEQ multiplex PCR. Altogether about 2.1 million clones are present, 80% to 95% being singletons, with the ten largest covering about 1.7%. Positive CCR7 selection of CD45RO-negative cells yielded the naive CD8 cells, and terminally differentiated effector memory CD45RA+ cells were excluded. These data originate in a study of shared clonotypes between healthy human individuals. For the study at large: With ages of 18 to 49, the donors were two women and a few men.

Study conclusions and caveats: Limitation of the genetic and exposure-history diversity represented came from the few donors. A few donors had 4% to 5% of their naive CD4 clonotypes in common. Large sequencing depth failed to make sorted-subset sequencing complete, rarefaction showed.

The sample consisted of naive CD8+ T cells from PBMCs. This TCR derives from a man between 18 and 29 years old in good health. Some clones in this sample may be carry-over from other donors' samples.

The CDR3 spells CASSPEGGPPYGYTF. The CDR3 nucleotides are TGCGCCAGCAGCCCTGAGGGGGGACCCCCCTATGGCTACACCTTC. The chain couples TRBV4-1 to TRBJ1-2, with a weak D call TRBD1 (6 bases). The germline V gene encodes CDR1 MGHRA and CDR2 YSYEKL. CDR3 size: 15 residues. V was pared by 4 bases and J by 4 bases, with 16 bases between.